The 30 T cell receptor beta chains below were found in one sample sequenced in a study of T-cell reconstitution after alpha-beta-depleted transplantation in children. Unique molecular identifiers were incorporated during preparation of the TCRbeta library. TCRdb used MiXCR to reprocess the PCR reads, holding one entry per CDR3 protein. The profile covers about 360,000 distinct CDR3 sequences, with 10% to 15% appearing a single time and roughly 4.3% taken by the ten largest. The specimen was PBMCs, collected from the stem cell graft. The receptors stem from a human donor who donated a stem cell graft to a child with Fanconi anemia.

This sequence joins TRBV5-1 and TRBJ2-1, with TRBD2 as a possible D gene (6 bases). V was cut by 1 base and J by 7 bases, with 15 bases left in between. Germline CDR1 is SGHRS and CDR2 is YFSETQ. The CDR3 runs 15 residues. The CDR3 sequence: CASSLIAEGSNEQFF. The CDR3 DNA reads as TGCGCCAGCAGCTTGATAGCGGAGGGTAGTAATGAGCAGTTCTTC.

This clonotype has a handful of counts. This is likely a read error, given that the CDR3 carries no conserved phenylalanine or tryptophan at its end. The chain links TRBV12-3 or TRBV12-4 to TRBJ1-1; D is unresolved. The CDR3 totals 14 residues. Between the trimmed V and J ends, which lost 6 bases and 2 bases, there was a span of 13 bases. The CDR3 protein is CASRQPGRNTEAFC. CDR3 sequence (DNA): TGTGCCAGCAGACAACCCGGGCGAAACACTGAAGCTTTCTGT.

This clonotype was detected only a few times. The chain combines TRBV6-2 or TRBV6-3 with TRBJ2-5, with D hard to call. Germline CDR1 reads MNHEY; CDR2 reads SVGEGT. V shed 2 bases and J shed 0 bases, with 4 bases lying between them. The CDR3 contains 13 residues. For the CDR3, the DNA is TGTGCCAGCAGTTACAACTACCAAGAGACCCAGTACTTC. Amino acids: CASSYNYQETQYF.

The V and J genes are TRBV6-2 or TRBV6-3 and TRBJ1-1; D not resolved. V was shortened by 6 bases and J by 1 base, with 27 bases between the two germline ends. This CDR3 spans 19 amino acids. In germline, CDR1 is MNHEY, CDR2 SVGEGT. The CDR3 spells CASSRPPQLGHLRNTEAFF. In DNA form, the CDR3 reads TGTGCCAGCAGCCGTCCGCCTCAACTCGGGCATTTAAGGAACACTGAAGCTTTCTTT.

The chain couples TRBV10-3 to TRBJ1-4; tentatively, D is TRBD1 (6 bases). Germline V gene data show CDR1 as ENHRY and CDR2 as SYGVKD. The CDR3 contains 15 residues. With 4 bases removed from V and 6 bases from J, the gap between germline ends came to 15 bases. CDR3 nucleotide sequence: TGTGCCATCAGTGGAGGGGGGGCCTCGGATGAAAAACTGTTTTTT. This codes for CAISGGGASDEKLFF.

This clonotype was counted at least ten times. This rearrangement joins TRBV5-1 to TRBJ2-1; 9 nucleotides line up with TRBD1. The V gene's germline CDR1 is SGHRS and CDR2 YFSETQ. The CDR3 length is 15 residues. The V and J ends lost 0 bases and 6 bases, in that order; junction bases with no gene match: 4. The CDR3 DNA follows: TGCGCCAGCAGCTTGGTCGTGACAGGGGGCAATGAGCAGTTCTTC. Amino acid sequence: CASSLVVTGGNEQFF.

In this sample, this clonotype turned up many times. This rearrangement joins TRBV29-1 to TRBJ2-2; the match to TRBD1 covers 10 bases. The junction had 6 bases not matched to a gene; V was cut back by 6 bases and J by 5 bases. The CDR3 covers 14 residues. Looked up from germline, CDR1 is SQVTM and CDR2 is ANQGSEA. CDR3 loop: CSVGDRGMTGELFF. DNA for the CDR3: TGCAGCGTCGGGGACAGGGGAATGACCGGGGAGCTGTTTTTT.

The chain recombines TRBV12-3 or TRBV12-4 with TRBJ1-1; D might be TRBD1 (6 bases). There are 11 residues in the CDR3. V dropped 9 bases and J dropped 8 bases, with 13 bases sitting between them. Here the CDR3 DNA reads TGTGCCAGTCAGAAACAGGGCGAAGCTTTCTTT. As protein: CASQKQGEAFF.

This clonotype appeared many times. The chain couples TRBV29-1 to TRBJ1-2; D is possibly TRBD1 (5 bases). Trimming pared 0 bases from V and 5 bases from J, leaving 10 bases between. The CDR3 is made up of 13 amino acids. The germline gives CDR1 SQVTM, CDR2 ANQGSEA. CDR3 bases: TGCAGCGTTGAAGAAAAAACAGGATATGGCTACACCTTC. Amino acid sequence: CSVEEKTGYGYTF.

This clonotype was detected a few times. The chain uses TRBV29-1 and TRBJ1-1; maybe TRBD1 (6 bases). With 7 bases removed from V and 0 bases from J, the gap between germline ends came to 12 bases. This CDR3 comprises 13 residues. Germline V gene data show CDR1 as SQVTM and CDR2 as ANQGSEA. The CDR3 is CSGGQGLNTEAFF. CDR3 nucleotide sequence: TGCAGCGGGGGGCAGGGGCTGAACACTGAAGCTTTCTTT. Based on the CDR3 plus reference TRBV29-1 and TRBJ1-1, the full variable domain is SAVISQKPSRDICQRGTSLTIQCQVDSQVTMMFWYRQQPGQSLTLIATANQGSEATYESGFVIDKFPISRPNLTFSTLTVSNMSPEDSSIYLCSGGQGLNTEAFFGQGTRLTVV.

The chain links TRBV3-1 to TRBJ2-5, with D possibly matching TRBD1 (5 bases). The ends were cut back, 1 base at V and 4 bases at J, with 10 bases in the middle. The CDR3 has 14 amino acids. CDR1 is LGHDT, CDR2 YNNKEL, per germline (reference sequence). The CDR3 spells CASSQGLQGETQYF. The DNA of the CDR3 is TGTGCCAGCAGCCAAGGACTTCAGGGAGAGACCCAGTACTTC.

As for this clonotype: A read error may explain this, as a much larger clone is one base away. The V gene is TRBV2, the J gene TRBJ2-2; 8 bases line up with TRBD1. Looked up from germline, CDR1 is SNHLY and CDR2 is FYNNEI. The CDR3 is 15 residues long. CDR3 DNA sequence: TGTGCCTGCAGTGACAGGGGAAGACTCGCCGGGGAGCTGTTTTTT. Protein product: CACSDRGRLAGELFF.

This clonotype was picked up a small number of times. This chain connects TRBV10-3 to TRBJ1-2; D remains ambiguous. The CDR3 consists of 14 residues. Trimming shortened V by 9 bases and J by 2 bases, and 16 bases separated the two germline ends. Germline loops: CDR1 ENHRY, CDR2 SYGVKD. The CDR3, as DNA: TGTGCCATGAGCCCGGGAAAACTAAACTATGGCTACACCTTC. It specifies CAMSPGKLNYGYTF.

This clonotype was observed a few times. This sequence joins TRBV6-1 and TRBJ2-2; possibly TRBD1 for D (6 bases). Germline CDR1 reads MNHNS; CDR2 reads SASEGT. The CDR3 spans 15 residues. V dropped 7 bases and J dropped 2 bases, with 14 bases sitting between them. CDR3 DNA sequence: TGTGCCAGCACCATGACAGGACTTAACACCGGGGAGCTGTTTTTT. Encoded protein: CASTMTGLNTGELFF.

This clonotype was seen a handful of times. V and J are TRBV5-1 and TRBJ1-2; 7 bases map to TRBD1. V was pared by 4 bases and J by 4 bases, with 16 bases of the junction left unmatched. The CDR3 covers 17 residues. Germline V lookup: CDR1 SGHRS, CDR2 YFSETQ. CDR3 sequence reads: CASSQRPNLGQFYGYTF. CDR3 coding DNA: TGCGCCAGCAGCCAGCGACCAAACTTGGGACAGTTCTATGGCTACACCTTC.

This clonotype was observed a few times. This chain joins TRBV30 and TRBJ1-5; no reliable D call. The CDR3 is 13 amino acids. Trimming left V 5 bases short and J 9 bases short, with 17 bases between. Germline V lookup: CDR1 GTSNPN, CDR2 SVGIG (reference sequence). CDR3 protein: CAWGHGPLRPQHF. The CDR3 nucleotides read TGTGCCTGGGGTCATGGACCGTTACGGCCCCAGCATTTT.

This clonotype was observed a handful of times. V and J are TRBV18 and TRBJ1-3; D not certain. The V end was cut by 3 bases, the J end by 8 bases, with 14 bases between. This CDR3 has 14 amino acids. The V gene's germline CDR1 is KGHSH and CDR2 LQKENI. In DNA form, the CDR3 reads TGTGCCAGCTCACCGACCGCGGCGACGTACACCATATATTTT. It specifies CASSPTAATYTIYF.

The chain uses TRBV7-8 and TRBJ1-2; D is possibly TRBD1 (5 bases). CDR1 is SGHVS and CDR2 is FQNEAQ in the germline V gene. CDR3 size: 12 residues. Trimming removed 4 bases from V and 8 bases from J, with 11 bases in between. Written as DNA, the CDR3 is TGTGCCAGCAGCTGGGGGGAGGGAGGCTACACCTTC. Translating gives CASSWGEGGYTF.

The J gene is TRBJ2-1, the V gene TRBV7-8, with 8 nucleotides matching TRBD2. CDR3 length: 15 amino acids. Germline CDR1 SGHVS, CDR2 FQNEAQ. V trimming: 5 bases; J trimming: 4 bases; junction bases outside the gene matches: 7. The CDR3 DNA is TGTGCCAGCAGCCGGAGCGGGGGAGGATACAATGAGCAGTTCTTC. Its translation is CASSRSGGGYNEQFF.

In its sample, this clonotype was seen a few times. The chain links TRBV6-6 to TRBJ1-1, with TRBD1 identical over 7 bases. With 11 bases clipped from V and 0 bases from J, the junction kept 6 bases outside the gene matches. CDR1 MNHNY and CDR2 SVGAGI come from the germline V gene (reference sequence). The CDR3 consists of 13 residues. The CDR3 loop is CAGRDRMNTEAFF. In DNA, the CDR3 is TGTGCCGGTAGGGACAGAATGAACACTGAAGCTTTCTTT.

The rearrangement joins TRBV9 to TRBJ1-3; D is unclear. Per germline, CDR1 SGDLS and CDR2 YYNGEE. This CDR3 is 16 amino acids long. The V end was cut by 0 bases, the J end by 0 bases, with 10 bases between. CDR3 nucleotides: TGTGCCAGCAGCGTAGCCGGGTCACCCTCTGGAAACACCATATATTTT. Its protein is CASSVAGSPSGNTIYF.

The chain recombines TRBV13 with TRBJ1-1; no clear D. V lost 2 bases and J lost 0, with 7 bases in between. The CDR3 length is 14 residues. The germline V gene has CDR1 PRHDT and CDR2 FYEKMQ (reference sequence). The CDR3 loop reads CASSLPPLNTEAFF. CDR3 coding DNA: TGTGCCAGCAGCTTACCTCCGCTGAACACTGAAGCTTTCTTT.

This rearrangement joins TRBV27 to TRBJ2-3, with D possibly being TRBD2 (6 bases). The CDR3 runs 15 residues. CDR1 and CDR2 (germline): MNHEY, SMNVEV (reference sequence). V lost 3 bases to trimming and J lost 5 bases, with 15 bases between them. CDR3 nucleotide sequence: TGTGCCAGCAGTTTTATCGGGGGTGGTGAAGATACGCAGTATTTT. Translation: CASSFIGGGEDTQYF.

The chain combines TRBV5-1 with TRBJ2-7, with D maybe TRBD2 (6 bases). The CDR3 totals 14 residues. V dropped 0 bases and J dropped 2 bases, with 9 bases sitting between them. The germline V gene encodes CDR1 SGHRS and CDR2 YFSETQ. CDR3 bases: TGCGCCAGCAGCTTGGATGCGGGAACCTACGAGCAGTACGTC. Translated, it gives CASSLDAGTYEQYV.

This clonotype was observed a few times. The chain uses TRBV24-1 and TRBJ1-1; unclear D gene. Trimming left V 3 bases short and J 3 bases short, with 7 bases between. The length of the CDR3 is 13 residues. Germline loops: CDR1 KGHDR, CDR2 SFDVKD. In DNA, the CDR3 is TGTGCCACCAGTGATGGCAAGTACACTGAAGCTTTCTTT. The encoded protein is CATSDGKYTEAFF.

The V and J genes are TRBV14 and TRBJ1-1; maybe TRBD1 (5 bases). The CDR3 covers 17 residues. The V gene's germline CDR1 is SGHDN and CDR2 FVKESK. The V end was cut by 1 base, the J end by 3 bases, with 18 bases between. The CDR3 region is CASSQAGMTDYYTEAFF. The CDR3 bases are TGTGCCAGCAGCCAAGCAGGAATGACAGACTATTACACTGAAGCTTTCTTT.

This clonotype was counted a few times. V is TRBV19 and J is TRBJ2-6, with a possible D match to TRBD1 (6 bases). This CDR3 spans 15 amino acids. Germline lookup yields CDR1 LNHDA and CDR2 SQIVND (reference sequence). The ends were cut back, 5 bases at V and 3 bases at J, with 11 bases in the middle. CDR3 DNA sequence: TGTGCCAGTAGTGTCCACAGGGTTGGGGCCAACGTCCTGACTTTC. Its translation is CASSVHRVGANVLTF.

CDR3: CASSVGTGVLGYTF. Here the CDR3 DNA reads TGTGCCAGCAGCGTAGGGACAGGGGTTCTTGGCTACACCTTC. The chain employs TRBV9 and TRBJ1-2; 9 bases are shared with TRBD1. CDR3 size: 14 residues. V was pared by 0 bases and J by 7 bases, with 4 bases of the junction left unmatched. Looked up from germline, CDR1 is SGDLS and CDR2 is YYNGEE.

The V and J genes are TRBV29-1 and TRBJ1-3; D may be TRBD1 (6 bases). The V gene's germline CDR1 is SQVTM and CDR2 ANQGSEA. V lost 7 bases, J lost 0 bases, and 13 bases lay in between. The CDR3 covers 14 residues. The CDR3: CSASRGISGNTIYF. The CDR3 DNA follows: TGCAGCGCATCCAGGGGAATCTCTGGAAACACCATATATTTT.

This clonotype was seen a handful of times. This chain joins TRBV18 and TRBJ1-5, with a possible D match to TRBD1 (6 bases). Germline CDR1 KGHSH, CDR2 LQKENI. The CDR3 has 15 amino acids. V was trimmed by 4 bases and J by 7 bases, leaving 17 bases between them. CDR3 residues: CASSLETGIPQPQHF. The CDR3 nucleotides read TGTGCCAGCTCACTTGAAACAGGGATCCCGCAGCCCCAGCATTTT. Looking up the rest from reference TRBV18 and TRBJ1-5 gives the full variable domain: NAGVMQNPRHLVRRRGQEARLRCSPMKGHSHVYWYRQLPEEGLKFMVYLQKENIIDESGMPKERFSAEFPKEGPSILRIQQVVRGDSAAYFCASSLETGIPQPQHFGDGTRLSIL.